This T cell receptor (beta chain) derives from a study of STAT5B mutations in CD4+ large granular lymphocyte leukemia. This CDR3 has 15 amino acids. V was pared by 3 bases and J by 0 bases, with 2 bases of the junction left unmatched. CDR1 is GTSNPN and CDR2 is SVGIG in the germline V gene (reference sequence). Regarding this clone: Its antigen is unidentified.

This was a survey-level run. Methods used by the authors: The detection floor for productive clonotype frequency was 2.59 x 10-5. Sequenced by immunoSEQ multiplex PCR; TCRdb stores in-frame clones only, minus some. V, J and clone size are those of that table, while D and trimming were read from the DNA. The table shows 20,000 to 25,000 clones, with 82% occurring only once. Study conclusions and caveats: TRBV06-family usage was enriched in top patient clones (8/27) versus controls (2/35).

The chain joins TRBV30 to TRBJ2-3; TRBD2 agrees at 11 bases. This clonotype was sampled from a human donor in good health. Sequenced sample: CD4+ T cells from blood buffy coats. CDR3 loop: CAWSGLAGSTDTQYF. CDR3 nucleotide sequence: TGTGCCTGGAGCGGACTAGCGGGTAGCACAGATACGCAGTATTTT.